The T cell receptor (beta chain) described here comes from a study of blood T cell repertoires in COVID-19. On the study more broadly: Italy, Spain and the United States were the sources of the convalescent and acute COVID-19 samples. PBMCs, B-cell-depleted T cells, or T cells were the source of the cDNA or gDNA that made up the material.

In its sample, this clone was seen a few times. Original processing notes: Reference gene primer amplification gave nucleated cell count estimates. Clones were sequenced by immunoSEQ multiplex PCR, and TCRdb holds only the in-frame ones, with some missing. That table supplies the V and J calls and clone size; D and trimming were determined from the DNA. The top ten clones hold approximately 11% of a sample with some 90,000 clones, 70% to 85% of them seen once. The V gene's germline CDR1 is DFQATT and CDR2 SNEGSKA (reference sequence). The CDR3 runs to 14 residues. Between the trimmed V and J ends, which lost 3 bases and 0 bases, there was a span of 6 bases.

The sequence was obtained from a man in his 70s with active or convalescent COVID-19. Sequenced material: peripheral blood. The chain couples TRBV20-1 to TRBJ1-6; D remains unclear. The DNA of the CDR3 is TGCAGTGCTAGTCCAGGCTCCTATAATTCACCCCTCCACTTT. This encodes CSASPGSYNSPLHF.